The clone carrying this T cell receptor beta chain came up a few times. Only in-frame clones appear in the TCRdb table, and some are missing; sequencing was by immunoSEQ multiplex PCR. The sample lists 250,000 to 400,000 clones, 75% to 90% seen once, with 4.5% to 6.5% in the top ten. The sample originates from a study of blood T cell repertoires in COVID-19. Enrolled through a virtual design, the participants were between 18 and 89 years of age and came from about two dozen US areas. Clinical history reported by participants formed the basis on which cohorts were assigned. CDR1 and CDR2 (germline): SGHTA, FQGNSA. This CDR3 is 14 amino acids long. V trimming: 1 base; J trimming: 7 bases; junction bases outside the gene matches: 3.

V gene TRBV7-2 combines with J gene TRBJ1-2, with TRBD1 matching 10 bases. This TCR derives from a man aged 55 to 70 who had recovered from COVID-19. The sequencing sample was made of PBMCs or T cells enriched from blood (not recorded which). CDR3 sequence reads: CASSLGQGARGYTF. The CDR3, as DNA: TGTGCCAGCAGCTTAGGACAGGGGGCACGTGGCTACACCTTC. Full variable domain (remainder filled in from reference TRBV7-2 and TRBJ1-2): GAGVSQSPSNKVTEKGKDVELRCDPISGHTALYWYRQSLGQGLEFLIYFQGNSAPDKSGLPSDRFSAERTGGSVSTLTIQRTQQEDSAVYLCASSLGQGARGYTFGSGTRLTVV.